The entry below gives a single TCR beta chain sequence along with its context. This entry belongs to a study of blood T cell repertoires in COVID-19. Study summary: The study drew acute and convalescent COVID-19 samples from the United States, Italy and Spain.

The CDR3 has 14 amino acids. The ends were cut back, 3 bases at V and 7 bases at J, with 13 bases in the middle. The germline V gene encodes CDR1 LNHDA and CDR2 SQIVND (reference sequence). Original methodology: From reference gene primer amplification, estimates of nucleated cell counts were derived. Generated by immunoSEQ multiplex PCR, the TCRdb table keeps only in-frame clones and is missing some. D and trimming were read from the DNA, whereas the V and J calls and clone size are those reported in that table. The table has 200,000 to 250,000 clones, 90% seen once. A case of COVID-19 had been met by exposed participants within 2 weeks before study entry.

The chain employs TRBV19 and TRBJ2-1; a possible D gene is TRBD2 (6 bases). Sequenced material: PBMCs or T cells enriched from blood (not recorded which). The clonotype comes from a man aged 25-45 years who had been exposed to COVID-19. The CDR3 bases are TGTGCCAGTAGTATCCGAGGGGACTTTAATGAGCAGTTCTTC. This codes for CASSIRGDFNEQFF.